These 8 T cell receptor beta chains share one sample of origin, sequenced in a study of blood T cell repertoires in COVID-19. TCRdb's table, derived via immunoSEQ multiplex PCR, lists solely in-frame clones and lacks some. In the table there are about 200,000 clones, less than 90% of which are singletons. Sequenced: peripheral blood. These receptors were obtained from a man in his forties or fifties with active or convalescent COVID-19.

The rearrangement joins TRBV4-1 to TRBJ2-7; D gene unclear. The CDR3 has 15 residues. Trimming took 0 bases from V and 2 from J, leaving 11 bases between them. The germline V gene encodes CDR1 MGHRA and CDR2 YSYEKL. The DNA for the CDR3 is TGCGCCAGCAGCCAAGAAGGTAGGAGCACCTACGAGCAGTACTTC. Protein: CASSQEGRSTYEQYF.

The chain links TRBV28 to TRBJ1-1; tentative D call: TRBD1 (6 bases). Trimming removed 5 bases from V and 5 bases from J, with 21 bases in between. There are 16 residues in the CDR3. Germline CDR1 and CDR2: MDHEN and SYDVKM. The CDR3 DNA reads as TGTGCCAGCAGTCCTACCCTGGGGGGGGGCGTGACTGAAGCTTTCTTT. This sequence encodes CASSPTLGGGVTEAFF.

This chain uses TRBV3-1 (or the pseudogene TRBV3-2) with TRBJ2-7; D is undetermined. This CDR3 has 14 amino acids. Trimming removed 0 bases from V and 5 bases from J, with 11 bases in between. Germline values: CDR1 LGHDT, CDR2 YNNKEL (reference sequence). The CDR3 sequence is CASSQDRYEDEQYF. In nucleotides, the CDR3 is TGTGCCAGCAGCCAAGATCGTTATGAGGACGAGCAGTACTTC.

V is TRBV18 and J is TRBJ1-3; 8 bases map to TRBD1. This CDR3 has 17 residues. Trimming removed 5 bases from V and 2 bases from J; junction bases left unmatched: 11. Germline V gene sequence: CDR1 KGHSH, CDR2 LQKENI. Here the CDR3 reads CASSTSVAGGPGNTIYF. CDR3 nucleotide sequence: TGTGCCAGCTCAACATCGGTGGCAGGGGGCCCTGGAAACACCATATATTTT.

CDR3 protein: CASSTRPGTSGRAGETQYF. The CDR3 bases are TGTGCCAGCAGCACCCGCCCCGGGACTAGCGGGAGGGCCGGGGAGACCCAGTACTTC. The rearrangement links TRBV11-2 to TRBJ2-5, with 16 bases that match TRBD2. CDR1 is SGHAT and CDR2 is FQNNGV in the germline V gene. V lost 5 bases to trimming and J lost 5 bases; unmatched junction nucleotides: 14. The CDR3 length is 19 residues. The full variable domain, in which reference TRBV11-2 and TRBJ2-5 provide the parts outside the CDR3, is EAGVAQSPRYKIIEKRQSVAFWCNPISGHATLYWYQQILGQGPKLLIQFQNNGVVDDSQLPKDRFSAERLKGVDSTLKIQPAKLEDSAVYLCASSTRPGTSGRAGETQYFGPGTRLLVL.

This chain uses TRBV9 with TRBJ1-5; 7 bases are shared with TRBD1. Trimming cost V 5 bases and J 2 bases; bases outside gene matches: 10. Germline CDR1 SGDLS, CDR2 YYNGEE. This CDR3 region has 16 residues. The CDR3 nucleotides read TGTGCCAGCAGTCGGGAAGGGGGCCGGGGCAATCAGCCCCAGCATTTT. Translation gives CASSREGGRGNQPQHF.

V gene TRBV19 combines with J gene TRBJ1-4; 8 bases match TRBD1. After removal of 5 bases from V and 5 bases from J, the junction contained 10 bases not matched to a gene. The CDR3 runs 16 residues. Germline CDR1 is LNHDA and CDR2 is SQIVND (reference sequence). For the CDR3, the DNA is TGTGCCAGTAGTGAAAAACAGGGGGTAGGCAATGAAAAACTGTTTTTT. This sequence encodes CASSEKQGVGNEKLFF.

The chain links TRBV3-1 (or the pseudogene TRBV3-2) to TRBJ2-2; perhaps TRBD2 as D (5 bases). The germline V gene encodes CDR1 LGHDT and CDR2 YNNKEL (reference sequence). The V gene lost 0 bases and the J gene lost 17 bases, with 19 bases spanning the gap. The CDR3 length is 14 residues. The CDR3 loop reads CASSQDGFSGSAFF. CDR3 in DNA: TGTGCCAGCAGCCAAGATGGCTTTTCGGGATCGGCTTTTTTT.